This T cell receptor (beta chain) comes out of a study of T cells in Graves' hyperthyroidism and ophthalmopathy. Turning to the study itself: Pretreatment peripheral blood was obtained at initial diagnosis.

General study points: Among clonotypes expanded in thyroid above 0.001, most were also found in blood.

It was RNA transcripts that yielded the amplified TCR beta CDR3 regions. TCR CDR3 underwent first-round RT-PCR with the HTBI primer set. TCRdb reprocessed the multiplex PCR reads via MiXCR and lists one record per CDR3 protein. Of approximately 600,000 distinct CDR3 sequences listed, roughly 14% were seen once; the top ten hold 3.5% to 4.5%. V lost 6 bases and J lost 9, with 24 bases in between. The length of the CDR3 is 17 residues. This clonotype was observed many times. The antigen is unknown. Those patients with uncontrolled infection, other autoimmune disease, pregnancy or lactation were excluded. Source material for PBMCs was 9 to 10 ml fresh peripheral blood.

The J gene is TRBJ1-6, the V gene TRBV12-3 or TRBV12-4; D is perhaps TRBD1 (5 bases). The receptor comes from a woman aged 40 to 50 with Graves' ophthalmopathy. Material: blood. The CDR3 DNA is TGTGCCAGCAGGGGGACCGTGTCAGGGACCGTAAGTTCACCCCTCCACTTT. Protein: CASRGTVSGTVSSPLHF.